Listed below are T cell receptor beta chains from one sample, sequenced in a study of control samples from healthy donors and cancer patients. The data were produced by immunoSEQ multiplex PCR, yet TCRdb's version contains in-frame clones alone and is incomplete. The sample records 70,000 to 75,000 clones, approximately 89% being singletons. The specimen sequenced was PBMCs. Receptors were obtained from a man aged 55 to 70 with lung cancer. CDR3s include the opening cysteine and the closing phenylalanine or tryptophan. A D gene is named only where the DNA matches it firmly. Not all rows give a size; the values are once, few, many and, for expanded clones, a class.

CDR3nt,CDR3aa,j_gene,abundance,v_gene,len,d_gene
TGTGCCAGCAGAGGACAGGGGGCCGGGGAGCTGTTTTTT,CASRGQGAGELFF,TRBJ2-2,.,TRBV6-4,13,TRBD1
TGTGCCAGCAGCATTAGCGTCACCTACCAGTACTTC,CASSISVTYQYF,TRBJ2-5,.,TRBV3-1/TRBV3-2,12,.
TGTGCCTGGAGTGTACAGTTGGGAGATACGCAGTATTTT,CAWSVQLGDTQYF,TRBJ2-3,.,TRBV30,13,.
TGTGCCAGCAGCACCCCTGGGACAGGCGGCACAGATACGCAGTATTTT,CASSTPGTGGTDTQYF,TRBJ2-3,.,TRBV5-6,16,TRBD1
TGTGCCTGGAACGCCGGCATCGGCTCTGGAAACACCATATATTTT,CAWNAGIGSGNTIYF,TRBJ1-3,.,TRBV30,15,.
TGCAGCGTTGAATCCCGGGACGCCGTTGTCAGAGGCTACACCTTC,CSVESRDAVVRGYTF,TRBJ1-2,.,TRBV29-1,15,.
TGCGCCAGCAGCCAAGATTTGAACAGGGGCAGCAATCAGCCCCAGCATTTT,CASSQDLNRGSNQPQHF,TRBJ1-5,.,TRBV4-1,17,TRBD1
TGTGCCAGCAGCGCCTTTTCGGGGACGAACACTGAAGCTTTCTTT,CASSAFSGTNTEAFF,TRBJ1-1,.,TRBV7-2,15,.
TGTGCCAGCGCGGAGAGGGACAATCAGCCCCAGCATTTT,CASAERDNQPQHF,TRBJ1-5,.,TRBV6-5,13,.
TGCGCCAGCAGCTTTATTCCGGGACAAAGCTATGGCTACACCTTC,CASSFIPGQSYGYTF,TRBJ1-2,.,TRBV5-1,15,.
TGTGCCAGCAGCTTGGCGACCAATACGCAGTATTTT,CASSLATNTQYF,TRBJ2-3,.,TRBV5-6,12,.
TGTGCCAGCAGCTTACAGGGGGAATCAAATGAAAAACTGTTTTTT,CASSLQGESNEKLFF,TRBJ1-4,once,TRBV5-6,15,TRBD1
TGTGCCTGGAGTGTAGGGTTAGCGGGGGGGCTGGGAGAGACCCAGTACTTC,CAWSVGLAGGLGETQYF,TRBJ2-5,.,TRBV30,17,TRBD2
TGCAGCGTTGGACAGCTCAATCAGCCCCAGCATTTT,CSVGQLNQPQHF,TRBJ1-5,.,TRBV29-1,12,.
TGTGCCAGCTCATCGCTACAAAGGCGAACCCTCTCTGGAAACACCATATATTTT,CASSSLQRRTLSGNTIYF,TRBJ1-3,.,TRBV18,18,.
TGTGCCAGCAGCTCCGACACCCTCGGGGGCTACACCTTC,CASSSDTLGGYTF,TRBJ1-2,.,TRBV7-9,13,.
TGTGCCAGCAGTTACCCGGAGACCCAGTACTTC,CASSYPETQYF,TRBJ2-5,.,TRBV6-2/TRBV6-3,11,.
TGTGCCAGCAGCTCGACTAGCGGGGGGAACAATGAGCAGTTCTTC,CASSSTSGGNNEQFF,TRBJ2-1,.,TRBV7-9,15,TRBD2
TGTGCTAGTGGTTTGGTAATCGCCACAGATACGCAGTATTTT,CASGLVIATDTQYF,TRBJ2-3,.,TRBV12-5,14,.
TGCGCCAGCAGCTTGGCGACAGGGCGCACAGATACGCAGTATTTT,CASSLATGRTDTQYF,TRBJ2-3,.,TRBV5-1,15,TRBD1
TGCGCCAGCAGCTTGAACACAGGGCAAAATGAAAAACTGTTTTTT,CASSLNTGQNEKLFF,TRBJ1-4,.,TRBV5-1,15,.
TGTGCCAGCAGGGACGGGGCCGACACTGAAGCTTTCTTT,CASRDGADTEAFF,TRBJ1-1,.,TRBV12-3/TRBV12-4,13,.
TGTGCCAGCAGGACAGGGGGCCCAACTAATGAAAAACTGTTTTTT,CASRTGGPTNEKLFF,TRBJ1-4,.,TRBV7-9,15,TRBD1
TGTGCCAGCACCCAAGGGTCTAGCGGGGGGAACGACAATGAGCAGTTCTTC,CASTQGSSGGNDNEQFF,TRBJ2-1,.,TRBV7-8,17,TRBD2
TGCAGCGTTGTACGACACGAGGGACGCACTGAAGCTTTCTTT,CSVVRHEGRTEAFF,TRBJ1-1,.,TRBV29-1,14,.
TGTGCCAGCAGCCTATTTACAGGGGGCCGAACAGATACGCAGTATTTT,CASSLFTGGRTDTQYF,TRBJ2-3,.,TRBV27,16,TRBD1
TGTGCCAGCAGCGGGACTAACTATGGCTACACCTTC,CASSGTNYGYTF,TRBJ1-2,.,TRBV6-5,12,.
TGTGCCAGCTCCGCGTATGGGACAGGGACCTACGAGCAGTACTTC,CASSAYGTGTYEQYF,TRBJ2-7,.,TRBV6-5,15,TRBD1
TGTGCCAGCAGTTACTCAGTAGGGACAGGGAGGAATGGCTACACCTTC,CASSYSVGTGRNGYTF,TRBJ1-2,.,TRBV6-5,16,TRBD1
TGTGCCAGCTCACTAGGACAGGGAAGCTCTGGGGCCAACGTCCTGACTTTC,CASSLGQGSSGANVLTF,TRBJ2-6,.,TRBV18,17,TRBD1
TGCGCCAGCAGTCTGACAGGCACTGGGTATGCTTTCTTT,CASSLTGTGYAFF,TRBJ1-1,.,TRBV10-1,13,.
TGCGCCAGCAGCTTGGTAGGCAGCCATGGCTACACCTTC,CASSLVGSHGYTF,TRBJ1-2,.,TRBV5-1,13,.
TGTGCCAGCAGCCCGGGGACAGGGGGAGATGAAAAACTGTTTTTT,CASSPGTGGDEKLFF,TRBJ1-4,.,TRBV5-4,15,TRBD1
TGTGCCAGCAGTGAACAGGGCTCCTACAATGAGCAGTTCTTC,CASSEQGSYNEQFF,TRBJ2-1,.,TRBV25-1,14,.
TGTGCCAGCAGTGCGGCCAGGGATGGCTACACCTTC,CASSAARDGYTF,TRBJ1-2,.,TRBV2,12,.
TGTGCCAGCAGTGGGGACGTTAATTCACCCCTCCACTTT,CASSGDVNSPLHF,TRBJ1-6,.,TRBV2,13,.
TGTGCCAGCAGTGAATATGGCCCTAGAGACTATGGCTACACCTTC,CASSEYGPRDYGYTF,TRBJ1-2,.,TRBV25-1,15,.
TGTGCCAGCAGCCAACGCCAGGGGGTCACCGGGGAGCTGTTTTTT,CASSQRQGVTGELFF,TRBJ2-2,.,TRBV4-2,15,TRBD1
TGTGCCAGCAGCTTCGCCGCTGGAACAGCCTATGGCTACACCTTC,CASSFAAGTAYGYTF,TRBJ1-2,.,TRBV7-9,15,.
TGTGCCTGGAGTGTACCGGGACAGGGGAAGTATGGCTACACCTTC,CAWSVPGQGKYGYTF,TRBJ1-2,few,TRBV30,15,TRBD1
TGTGCCAGCAGCGAGATGGGGGCGGCCGGGGAGCTGTTTTTT,CASSEMGAAGELFF,TRBJ2-2,.,TRBV7-2,14,.